The T cell receptor beta chain described here comes from a study of T cell responses to AZD1222 COVID-19 vaccine (TCRdb year 2021). For the wider study: Because spike-specific TCR depth and breadth did not differ between the two schedules, AZD1222 recipients who got a second dose at roughly 4 weeks were pooled with those who got a second dose at roughly 12 weeks. Trial participants were enrolled by age into 18-55, 56-69 and 70-plus year subgroups, with around 140, 26 and 57 TCR-sequenced participants respectively. TCR sequencing covered fewer than 250 trial participants: about 210 given two doses of AZD1222 and about 26 given two doses of MenACWY control vaccine. Findings and caveats that apply to the study as a whole: Conclusions about previously exposed vaccinees are limited, since just five or six AZD1222 recipients were seropositive for SARS-CoV-2 at baseline. After two AZD1222 doses, both the breadth and the depth of spike-specific TCRs were significantly higher than at day 0 and than in MenACWY recipients. Participants were mostly white British and included more females than males, and it was suggested by the authors that clonal diversity may have been underestimated. CD4 TCRs associated with the vaccine covered the entire spike protein, and the dominant responses were in regions 160-218 and 743-854. Because no day 14 peak-response samples were available, repertoires were characterized only after the peak T cell response. The 56-69-year group was small, and its depth increase did not reach significance, likely because of low power. Reportedly, almost half of the unique spike-specific TCRs recognized epitopes lying outside the regions that are mutated in the B.1.351 and B.1.1.7 variants.

The CDR3 regions of human TCRbeta chains were analyzed by immunosequencing. On the authors' methods: Repertoire TCRs were matched against a reference library of SARS-CoV-2-specific TCRs generated with the MIRA antigen-specificity platform. Breadth was defined as the fraction of unique TCRs that were SARS-CoV-2-associated. Depth was defined as the fraction of total T cells that were SARS-CoV-2-associated. Using the MIRA data, every spike-specific TCR was mapped to the spike region that the TCR reacted to and assigned to either a CD4 or a CD8 class. Log10-transformed breadth and depth values were compared by one-way ANOVA with Sidak's multiple comparisons tests. TCRdb holds this immuneACCESS table with in-frame rearrangements only. Some clones are missing; in checked studies, unresolved V genes explain under half, and the rest has no known cause. V and J calls and clone size follow that table, whereas D and trimming were derived from the DNA. In this sample the table shows around 100,000 clones, 89% of which occur a single time. The top ten constitute over 15% of the sample.

To note about this clone: Its specific antigen is unknown. Base qualities are missing; no much larger clone stands one base away.

Sample time point, as interpreted from the label and publication: baseline before first vaccination. The vaccinee samples were drawn from two UK trials, COV001 and COV002, one of which was a single-blind randomized controlled phase 2/3 trial testing AZD1222 (ChAdOx1 nCoV-19) in healthy adults. For TCRbeta chain sequencing, PBMC samples from trial participants were taken at day 0 and at day 28 after the second dose. The clonotype comes from an adult in good health. The specimen comprised peripheral blood, sampled on day 0 of AZD1222 vaccination.

The CDR3 has the sequence CASSLPGQVGEQYF. The DNA sequence reads TGCGCCAGCAGCCTTCCGGGACAGGTAGGCGAGCAGTACTTC. The chain was built from TRBV4-1 and TRBJ2-7; TRBD1 lines up with 8 middle nucleotides. Germline trimming amounts to 4 bases on V and 6 bases on J, with 8 as the count of junction bases outside the gene matches. CDR1 and CDR2 are drawn from the germline V gene: MGHRA, YSYEKL. The CDR3, from cysteine to phenylalanine, totals 14 residues. Here the CDR3 DNA is all that survives: 42 bases in frame from base 1.